A selection of T cell receptor beta chains follows, all from one sample in a study of T cell responses to AZD1222 COVID-19 vaccine. Measured with immunoSEQ multiplex PCR; TCRdb has only the in-frame clones, and not every one. The sample consists of roughly 200,000 clones, 85% to 90% of them appearing once. Sequenced material: peripheral blood, taken on day 0 of AZD1222 vaccination. These receptors were collected from an adult in good health. The CDR3 runs from the conserved cysteine through the conserved F or W. A D gene is named only where the DNA matches it firmly. For some rows the clone size is stated as once, few or many, or as a class when expanded; others skip it.

J,D,V,size,DNA,CDR3
TRBJ1-2,-,TRBV6-1,once,TGTGCCAGCAGTGCTTTTCAGGCTCAAGCTAACTATGGCTACACCTTC,CASSAFQAQANYGYTF
TRBJ1-2,-,TRBV11-2,-,TGTGCCAGCAGCTTACGCAGCCTTAACTATGGCTACACCTTC,CASSLRSLNYGYTF
TRBJ2-3,TRBD2,TRBV28,-,TGTGCCAGCAGTTTAGGTCGACTAGCGGGGGGGCCGGATACGCAGTATTTT,CASSLGRLAGGPDTQYF
TRBJ2-7,-,TRBV5-6,-,TGTGCCAGCAGCTTGGGCGTCCTGGCCTACGAGCAGTACTTC,CASSLGVLAYEQYF
TRBJ1-1,-,TRBV2,-,TGTGCCAGCAGTGAAGGGGAGGGCAGGGCCTTGAACACTGAAGCTTTCTTT,CASSEGEGRALNTEAFF
TRBJ1-6,-,TRBV11-2,-,TGTGCCAGCAGCTTAGGTGGCCAGAGCGCCCTCCACTTT,CASSLGGQSALHF
TRBJ1-3,-,TRBV30,-,TGTGCCTGGAGTACGGGGTCGAGAAACACCATATATTTT,CAWSTGSRNTIYF
TRBJ1-4,TRBD1,TRBV29-1,-,TGCAGCGTTGAAGATAGAGGACAGGCAACTAATGAAAAACTGTTTTTT,CSVEDRGQATNEKLFF
TRBJ2-2,-,TRBV2,-,TGTGCCAGCAGTGAAACCTACACCGGGGAGCTGTTTTTT,CASSETYTGELFF
TRBJ1-2,TRBD1,TRBV30,once,TGTGCCTGGAGACAAACAGGGGGCAGCAACTATGGCTACACCTTC,CAWRQTGGSNYGYTF
TRBJ2-5,TRBD2,TRBV5-1,-,TGCGCCAGCAGCTCCCCGCGGGGGAGTAAAGAGACCCAGTACTTC,CASSSPRGSKETQYF
TRBJ1-1,-,TRBV6-2/TRBV6-3,-,TGTGCCAGCAGTCAGGGTTGGACTGAAGCTTTCTTT,CASSQGWTEAFF
TRBJ1-1,-,TRBV2,-,TGTGCCAGCAGTCCCTTCGGGACTCCCCACACTGAAGCTTTCTTT,CASSPFGTPHTEAFF
TRBJ1-5,TRBD1,TRBV4-1,-,TGCGCCAGCAGCCAGGAGGACAGGGCGGGTCAGCCCCAGCATTTT,CASSQEDRAGQPQHF
TRBJ2-7,-,TRBV2,-,TGTGCCAGCAGTGAGGATCCCTACGAGCAGTACTTC,CASSEDPYEQYF
TRBJ1-1,-,TRBV28,-,TGTGCCACTAGGGGCGCGCGGATCACTGAAGCTTTCTTT,CATRGARITEAFF
TRBJ1-5,-,TRBV9,-,TGTGCCAGCAGCTCCGAGGACCGGTGGGGCAATCAGCCCCAGCATTTT,CASSSEDRWGNQPQHF
TRBJ1-5,-,TRBV2,few,TGTGCCAGCAGTGAAGCGGGGGCAGGGTCTAATCAGCCCCAGCATTTT,CASSEAGAGSNQPQHF
TRBJ2-2,-,TRBV11-2,-,TGTGCCAGCAGCCTCACAGGGACGAACACCGGGGAGCTGTTTTTT,CASSLTGTNTGELFF